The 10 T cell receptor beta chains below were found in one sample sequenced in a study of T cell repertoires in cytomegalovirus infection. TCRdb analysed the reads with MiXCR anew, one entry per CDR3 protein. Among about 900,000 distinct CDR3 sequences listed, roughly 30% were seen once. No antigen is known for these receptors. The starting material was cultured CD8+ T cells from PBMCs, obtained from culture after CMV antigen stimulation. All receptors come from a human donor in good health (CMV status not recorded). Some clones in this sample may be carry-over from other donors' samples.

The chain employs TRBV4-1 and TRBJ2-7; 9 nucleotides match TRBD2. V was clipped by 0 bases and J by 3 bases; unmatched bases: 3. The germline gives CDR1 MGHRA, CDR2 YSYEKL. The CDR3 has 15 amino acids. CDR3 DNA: TGCGCCAGCAGCCAAGAGGATAGCGGGGGCTACGAGCAGTACGTC. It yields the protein CASSQEDSGGYEQYV.

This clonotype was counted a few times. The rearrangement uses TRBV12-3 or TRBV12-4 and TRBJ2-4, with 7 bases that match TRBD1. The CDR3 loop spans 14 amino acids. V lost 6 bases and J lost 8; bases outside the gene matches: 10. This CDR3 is CASRTTRDSHIQYF. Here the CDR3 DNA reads TGTGCCAGCAGGACCACCCGGGACAGTCACATTCAGTACTTC.

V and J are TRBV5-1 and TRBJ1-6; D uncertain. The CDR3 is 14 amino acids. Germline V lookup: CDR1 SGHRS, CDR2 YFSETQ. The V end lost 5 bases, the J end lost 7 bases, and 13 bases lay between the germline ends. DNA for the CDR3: TGCGCCAGCAGACCGGAAGGGATAAATTCACCCCTCCACTTT. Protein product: CASRPEGINSPLHF.

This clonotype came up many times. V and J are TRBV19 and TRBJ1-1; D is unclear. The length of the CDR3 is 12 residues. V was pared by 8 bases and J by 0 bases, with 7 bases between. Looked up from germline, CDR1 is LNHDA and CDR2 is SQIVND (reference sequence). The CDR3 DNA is TGTGCCAGTTCACGGGTGAACACTGAAGCTTTCTTT. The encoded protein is CASSRVNTEAFF.

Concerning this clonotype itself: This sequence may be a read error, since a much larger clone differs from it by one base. CDR3 in DNA: TGCAGCGTATGGTGCTCCGTTACATCTCGCACCAAAAACATTCAGTACTTC. Its translation is CSVWCSVTSRTKNIQYF. J is TRBJ2-4 and V is TRBV29-1; D not certain. Germline V gives CDR1 SQVTM, CDR2 ANQGSEA. The CDR3 is 17 residues long. V dropped 6 bases and J dropped 2 bases, with 23 bases sitting between them.

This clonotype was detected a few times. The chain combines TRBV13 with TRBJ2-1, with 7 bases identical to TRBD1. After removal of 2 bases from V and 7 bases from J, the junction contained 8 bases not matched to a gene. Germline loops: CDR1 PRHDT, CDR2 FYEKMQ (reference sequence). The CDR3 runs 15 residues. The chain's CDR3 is CASSLNDRVGNEQFF. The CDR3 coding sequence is TGTGCCAGCAGCTTAAACGACAGGGTCGGTAATGAGCAGTTCTTC.

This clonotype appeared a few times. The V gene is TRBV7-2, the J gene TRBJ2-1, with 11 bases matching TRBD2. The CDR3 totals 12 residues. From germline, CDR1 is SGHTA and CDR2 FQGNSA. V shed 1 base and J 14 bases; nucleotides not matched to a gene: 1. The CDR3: CASSLGSGGEFF. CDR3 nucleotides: TGTGCCAGCAGCTTAGGTAGCGGGGGGGAGTTCTTC.

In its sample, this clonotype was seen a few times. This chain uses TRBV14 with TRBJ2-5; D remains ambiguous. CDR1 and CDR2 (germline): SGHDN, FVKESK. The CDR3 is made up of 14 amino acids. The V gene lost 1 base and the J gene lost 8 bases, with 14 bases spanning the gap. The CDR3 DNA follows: TGTGCCAGCAGCCAAGGTCCACTATCAGAAACCCAGTACTTC. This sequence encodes CASSQGPLSETQYF.

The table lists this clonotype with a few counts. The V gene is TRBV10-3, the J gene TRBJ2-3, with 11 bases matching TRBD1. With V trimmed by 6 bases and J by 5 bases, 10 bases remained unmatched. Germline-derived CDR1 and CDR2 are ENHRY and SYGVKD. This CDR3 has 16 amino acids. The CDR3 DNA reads TGTGCCATCAGGATAAGGACAGGGGGCGCGGAAGATACGCAGTATTTT. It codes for CAIRIRTGGAEDTQYF.

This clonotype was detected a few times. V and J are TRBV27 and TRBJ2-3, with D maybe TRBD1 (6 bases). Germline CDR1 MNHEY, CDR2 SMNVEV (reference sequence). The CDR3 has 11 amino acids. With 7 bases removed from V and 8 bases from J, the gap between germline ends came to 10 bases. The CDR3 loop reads CASTKGGTQYF. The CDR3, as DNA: TGTGCCAGCACCAAAGGGGGTACGCAGTATTTT.